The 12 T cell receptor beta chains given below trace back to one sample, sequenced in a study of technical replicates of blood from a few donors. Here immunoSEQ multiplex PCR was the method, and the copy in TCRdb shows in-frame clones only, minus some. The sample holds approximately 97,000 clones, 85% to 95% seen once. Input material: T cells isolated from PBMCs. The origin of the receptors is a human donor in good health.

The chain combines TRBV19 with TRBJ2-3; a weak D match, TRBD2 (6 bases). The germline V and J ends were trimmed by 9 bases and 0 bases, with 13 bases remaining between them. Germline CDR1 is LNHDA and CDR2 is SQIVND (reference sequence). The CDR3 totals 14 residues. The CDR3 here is CASQLGGSTDTQYF. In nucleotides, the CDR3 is TGTGCCAGCCAGTTGGGGGGTAGCACAGATACGCAGTATTTT.

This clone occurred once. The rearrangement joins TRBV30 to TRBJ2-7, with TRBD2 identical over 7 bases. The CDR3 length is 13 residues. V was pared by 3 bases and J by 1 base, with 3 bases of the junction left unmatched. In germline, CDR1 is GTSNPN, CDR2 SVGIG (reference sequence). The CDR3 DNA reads TGTGCCTGGAGAACAGCGGGATCCTACGAGCAGTACTTC. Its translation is CAWRTAGSYEQYF.

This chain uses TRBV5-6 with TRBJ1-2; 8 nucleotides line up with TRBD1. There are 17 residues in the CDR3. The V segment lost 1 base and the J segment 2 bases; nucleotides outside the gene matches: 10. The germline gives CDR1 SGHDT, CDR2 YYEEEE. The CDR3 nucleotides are TGTGCCAGCAGCTTGCCTTATGGACAGGGAGCAAACTATGGCTACACCTTC. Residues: CASSLPYGQGANYGYTF.

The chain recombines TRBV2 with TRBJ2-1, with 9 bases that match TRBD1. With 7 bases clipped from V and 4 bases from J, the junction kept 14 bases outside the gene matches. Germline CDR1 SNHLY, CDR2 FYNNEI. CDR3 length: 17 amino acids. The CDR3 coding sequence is TGTGCCAGCACCGGGACAGGGAGAGTCGGGGTTTACAATGAGCAGTTCTTC. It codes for CASTGTGRVGVYNEQFF.

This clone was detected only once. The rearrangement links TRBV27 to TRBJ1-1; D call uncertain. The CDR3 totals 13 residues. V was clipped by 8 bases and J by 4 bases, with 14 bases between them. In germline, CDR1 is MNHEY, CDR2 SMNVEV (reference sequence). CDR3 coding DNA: TGTGCCAGCTTCTACCCATTGTTCACTGAAGCTTTCTTT. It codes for CASFYPLFTEAFF.

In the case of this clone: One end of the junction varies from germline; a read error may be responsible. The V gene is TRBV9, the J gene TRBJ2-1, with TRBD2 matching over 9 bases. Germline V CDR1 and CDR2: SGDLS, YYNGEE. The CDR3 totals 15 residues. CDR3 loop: CASSVAGAPGNEQFF. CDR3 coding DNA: TGTGCCAGCAGTGTAGCGGGAGCCCCGGGAAATGAGCAGTTCTTC. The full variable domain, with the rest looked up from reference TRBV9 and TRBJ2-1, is DSGVTQTPKHLITATGQRVTLRCSPRSGDLSVYWYQQSLDQGLQFLIQYYNGEERAKGNILERFSAQQFPDLHSELNLSSLELGDSALYFCASSVAGAPGNEQFFGPGTRLTVL.

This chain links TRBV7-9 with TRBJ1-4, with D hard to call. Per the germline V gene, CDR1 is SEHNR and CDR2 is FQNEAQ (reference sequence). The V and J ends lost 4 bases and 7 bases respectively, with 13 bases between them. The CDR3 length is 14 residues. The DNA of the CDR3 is TGTGCCAGCAGCTCCACCAAGACTCTTGAAAAACTGTTTTTT. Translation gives CASSSTKTLEKLFF. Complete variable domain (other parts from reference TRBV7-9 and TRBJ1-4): DTGVSQNPRHKITKRGQNVTFRCDPISEHNRLYWYRQTLGQGPEFLTYFQNEAQLEKSRLLSDRFSAERPKGSFSTLEIQRTEQGDSAMYLCASSSTKTLEKLFFGSGTQLSVL.

CDR3 loop: CAISDPLSGNTEAFF. CDR3 DNA sequence: TGTGCCATCAGTGACCCCCTCTCAGGAAACACTGAAGCTTTCTTT. The V call is TRBV10-3, the J call TRBJ1-1, with D unclear. This CDR3 comprises 15 residues. The germline CDR1 and CDR2 sequences are ENHRY and SYGVKD. The V gene lost 3 bases and the J gene lost 2 bases, with 13 bases spanning the gap.

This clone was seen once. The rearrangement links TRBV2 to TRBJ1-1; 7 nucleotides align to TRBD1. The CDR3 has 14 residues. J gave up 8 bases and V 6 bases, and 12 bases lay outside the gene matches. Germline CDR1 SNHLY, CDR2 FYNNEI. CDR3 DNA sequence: TGTGCCAGCAGCGCTCGCCGGGACAGCGAAGAAGCTTTCTTT. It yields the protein CASSARRDSEEAFF.

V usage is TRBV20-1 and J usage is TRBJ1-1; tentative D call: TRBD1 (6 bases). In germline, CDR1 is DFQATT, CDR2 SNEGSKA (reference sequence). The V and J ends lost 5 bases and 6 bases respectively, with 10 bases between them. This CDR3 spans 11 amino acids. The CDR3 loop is CSAPRQAEAFF. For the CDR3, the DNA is TGCAGTGCTCCCCGACAGGCTGAAGCTTTCTTT.

The CDR3 region has the DNA TGTGCCAGCAGTGAAGCGCGAGGCAGGGGGCGAGAAACTGAAGCTTTCTTT. Protein: CASSEARGRGRETEAFF. The chain carries TRBV6-1 and TRBJ1-1; TRBD1 agrees at 8 bases. CDR3 length equals 17 residues. Germline loops: CDR1 MNHNS, CDR2 SASEGT. The trim removed 0 bases at V and 5 bases at J, leaving 11 bases unmatched.

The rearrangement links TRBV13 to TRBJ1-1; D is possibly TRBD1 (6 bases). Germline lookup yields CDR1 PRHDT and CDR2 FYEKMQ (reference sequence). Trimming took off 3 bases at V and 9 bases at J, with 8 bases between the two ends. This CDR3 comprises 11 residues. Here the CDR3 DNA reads TGTGCCAGCAGCTTGACAGGTCAAGCTTTCTTT. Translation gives CASSLTGQAFF.